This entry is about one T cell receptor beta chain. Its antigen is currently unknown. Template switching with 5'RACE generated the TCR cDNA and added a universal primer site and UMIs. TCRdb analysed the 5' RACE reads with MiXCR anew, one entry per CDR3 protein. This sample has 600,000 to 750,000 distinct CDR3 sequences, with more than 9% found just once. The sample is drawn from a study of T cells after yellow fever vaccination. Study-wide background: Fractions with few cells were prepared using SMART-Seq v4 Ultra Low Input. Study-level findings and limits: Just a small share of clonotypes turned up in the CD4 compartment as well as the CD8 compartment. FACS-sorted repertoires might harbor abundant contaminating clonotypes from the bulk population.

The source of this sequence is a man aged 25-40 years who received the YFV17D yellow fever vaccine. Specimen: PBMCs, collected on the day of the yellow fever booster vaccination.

CDR3 sequence: CASSLLASGSSDTQYF. The DNA of the CDR3 is TGTGCCAGCAGCTTATTGGCTAGCGGGAGTTCAGATACGCAGTATTTT. The J gene is TRBJ2-3, the V gene TRBV7-2, with 10 bases lining up with TRBD2. The CDR3 has 16 amino acids. From germline, CDR1 is SGHTA and CDR2 FQGNSA. V trimming: 2 bases; J trimming: 4 bases; junction bases outside the gene matches: 6.